A selection of T cell receptor beta chains follows, all from one sample in a study of spatial heterogeneity in lung cancer. TCRdb reprocessed the 5' RACE reads with MiXCR, giving one entry per CDR3 protein. The data show tens of thousands of distinct CDR3 sequences, around 5.8% seen once. The sample here was PBMCs, taken at surgery. These receptor sequences come from a male donor with early-stage non-small cell lung cancer. Each CDR3 is given with its conserved first and last residue. The D gene is left open where the match is weak. A row's size may be missing; if present it is once, few, many or a size class.

many TRBJ1-1 TRBV9 . CASSLQVNTEAFF TGTGCCAGCAGCCTGCAGGTGAACACTGAAGCTTTCTTT
. TRBJ2-3 TRBV7-2 TRBD2 CASSLASGGLVGDTQYF TGTGCCAGCAGCTTAGCCAGCGGGGGGCTAGTGGGAGATACGCAGTATTTT
few TRBJ1-6 TRBV3-1 . CASSLPHNSPLHF TGTGCCAGCAGCCTTCCTCATAATTCACCCCTCCACTTT
. TRBJ2-7 TRBV15 TRBD2 CATSRATGTSPPYEQYF TGTGCCACCAGCAGAGCGACCGGGACTAGTCCTCCCTACGAGCAGTACTTC
. TRBJ2-5 TRBV7-9 . CASSSVGDSETQYF TGTGCCAGCAGCTCCGTAGGGGATTCGGAGACCCAGTACTTC
many TRBJ2-7 TRBV20-1 TRBD2 CSAREDGGAGGYEQYF TGCAGTGCTAGAGAGGATGGGGGGGCGGGAGGTTACGAGCAGTACTTC
. TRBJ1-2 TRBV3-1 . CASSPSTGKGYTF TGTGCCAGCAGCCCCAGTACAGGGAAAGGCTACACCTTC
many TRBJ2-1 TRBV20-1 . CSARAGGSSYNEQFF TGCAGTGCTCGTGCCGGGGGAAGCTCCTACAATGAGCAGTTCTTC
many TRBJ1-4 TRBV6-2/TRBV6-3 TRBD1 CASSLRGQGVFATNEKLFF TGTGCCAGCAGTCTAAGGGGACAGGGAGTGTTTGCAACTAATGAAAAACTGTTTTTT
medium-sized TRBJ2-1 TRBV20-1 TRBD2 CSARSGAPSSYNEQFF TGCAGTGCTAGGAGCGGGGCCCCGAGCTCCTACAATGAGCAGTTCTTC
many TRBJ2-5 TRBV11-3 . CASSLLLGLSAQETQYF TGTGCCAGCAGCTTACTCCTCGGGCTTAGCGCTCAAGAGACCCAGTACTTC
few TRBJ1-6 TRBV5-4 TRBD1 CASSIDRGNSPLHF TGTGCCAGCAGCATAGACAGGGGAAATTCACCCCTCCACTTT
few TRBJ1-4 TRBV4-1 . CASSQVHKDEKLFF TGCGCCAGCAGCCAAGTACACAAGGACGAAAAACTGTTTTTT
many TRBJ1-4 TRBV6-1 . CASSELGGRRANEKLFF TGTGCCAGCAGTGAATTAGGGGGGCGCAGAGCTAATGAAAAACTGTTTTTT
many TRBJ1-1 TRBV5-5 . CASNSPVRSTEAFF TGTGCCAGCAACTCACCCGTCCGGAGCACTGAAGCTTTCTTT
many TRBJ1-2 TRBV25-1 . CASSAQGHPRSLIGYTF TGTGCCAGCAGTGCCCAGGGACACCCTCGAAGTTTGATCGGCTACACCTTC
. TRBJ2-5 TRBV11-2 . CASSKTLRDSKGKETQYF TGTGCCAGCAGCAAGACGCTGCGGGACAGTAAGGGCAAAGAGACCCAGTACTTC
. TRBJ2-1 TRBV20-1 . CSAREQGQSYNEQFF TGCAGTGCTAGAGAACAGGGACAATCCTACAATGAGCAGTTCTTC
many TRBJ1-1 TRBV14 . CASSPRGRLGTEAFF TGTGCCAGCAGCCCCCGTGGCAGGTTGGGCACTGAAGCTTTCTTT
many TRBJ2-1 TRBV12-3/TRBV12-4 TRBD2 CASSSPGLGTYNEQFF TGTGCCAGCAGTTCCCCGGGACTAGGGACTTACAATGAGCAGTTCTTC
many TRBJ1-1 TRBV14 . CASSLGFLRTEAFF TGTGCCAGCAGCCTTGGGTTCCTTAGGACTGAAGCTTTCTTT
few TRBJ2-5 TRBV20-1 . CSARDPRGGSVTTQYF TGCAGTGCTAGAGATCCAAGGGGGGGATCGGTAACGACCCAGTACTTC
. TRBJ2-3 TRBV19 . CASSPGFLDTQYF TGTGCCAGTAGTCCAGGGTTCCTAGATACGCAGTATTTT
few TRBJ2-2 TRBV18 . CASSLGQTLNTGELFF TGTGCCAGCTCACTCGGACAGACCCTGAACACCGGGGAGCTGTTTTTT
many TRBJ2-3 TRBV7-2 . CASSWNRDTQYF TGTGCCAGCAGCTGGAACCGAGATACGCAGTATTTT
many TRBJ2-3 TRBV12-3/TRBV12-4 TRBD2 CASSSGLAGGDTQYF TGTGCCAGCAGTTCGGGACTAGCGGGGGGAGATACGCAGTATTTT
many TRBJ2-7 TRBV7-2 . CASSLGARIGQYF TGTGCCAGCAGCTTAGGGGCACGGATTGGGCAGTACTTC
many TRBJ2-1 TRBV6-5 TRBD1 CASSYGTGGHEQFF TGTGCCAGCAGTTACGGGACAGGGGGCCATGAGCAGTTCTTC
. TRBJ2-5 TRBV14 . CASSTGLKTQYF TGTGCCAGCAGTACAGGGTTGAAGACCCAGTACTTC
many TRBJ1-1 TRBV29-1 . CSVETVEAFF TGCAGCGTTGAAACTGTTGAAGCTTTCTTT
many TRBJ1-5 TRBV30 . CAWSEKGASNQPQHF TGTGCCTGGAGTGAAAAAGGGGCGAGCAATCAGCCCCAGCATTTT
many TRBJ1-6 TRBV18 . CASSTLDRNSPLHF TGTGCCAGCTCAACGTTGGACAGAAATTCACCCCTCCACTTT
many TRBJ2-6 TRBV11-3 . CASSKGPVGSSGANVLTF TGTGCCAGCAGCAAGGGACCGGTTGGATCTTCTGGGGCCAACGTCCTGACTTTC
many TRBJ2-3 TRBV19 TRBD1 CASSALPGQLTDTQYF TGTGCCAGTAGTGCCCTACCGGGACAGCTCACAGATACGCAGTATTTT
many TRBJ1-1 TRBV7-9 . CASSLFRENTEAFF TGTGCCAGCAGCTTGTTTAGAGAGAACACTGAAGCTTTCTTT
many TRBJ2-7 TRBV13 TRBD2 CASSPRGGPYEQYF TGTGCCAGCAGCCCGCGCGGGGGTCCCTACGAGCAGTACTTC
. TRBJ2-6 TRBV9 . CASSVRGSGANVLTF TGTGCCAGCAGCGTCAGAGGCTCTGGGGCCAACGTCCTGACTTTC
many TRBJ1-1 TRBV4-1 TRBD1 CASSQEAGGWTEAFF TGCGCCAGCAGCCAAGAAGCAGGGGGCTGGACTGAAGCTTTCTTT
many TRBJ1-6 TRBV3-1 . CASSQDARLSYNSPLHF TGTGCCAGCAGCCAAGATGCCAGACTCTCCTATAATTCACCCCTCCACTTT
many TRBJ1-2 TRBV7-8 TRBD1 CASSLGQGALGYTF TGTGCCAGCAGCTTAGGACAGGGGGCGCTTGGCTACACCTTC
many TRBJ1-1 TRBV5-5 . CASSLEYGVNTEAFF TGTGCCAGCAGCTTAGAGTACGGGGTGAACACTGAAGCTTTCTTT
. TRBJ2-7 TRBV20-1 TRBD1 CSARGDRGPYEQYF TGCAGTGCTAGAGGGGACAGGGGGCCCTACGAGCAGTACTTC
many TRBJ2-7 TRBV7-9 TRBD1 CASSYRDSISYEQYF TGTGCCAGCAGCTATCGGGACAGTATATCCTACGAGCAGTACTTC
many TRBJ1-6 TRBV28 . CASSLPVYPLHF TGTGCCAGCAGTTTACCTGTTTATCCCCTCCACTTT
many TRBJ2-7 TRBV7-9 TRBD2 CASSSGGVPYEQYF TGTGCCAGCAGCTCGGGGGGGGTCCCCTACGAGCAGTACTTC
many TRBJ1-1 TRBV2 TRBD1 CASSEARDRGLAFF TGTGCCAGCAGTGAAGCCCGAGACAGGGGTTTGGCTTTCTTT
many TRBJ2-3 TRBV7-2 . CASSYRVSDTQYF TGTGCCAGCAGCTACAGGGTTTCCGATACGCAGTATTTT
many TRBJ2-1 TRBV13 . CASSSQTPLGRNEQFF TGTGCCAGCAGCTCCCAGACACCTTTAGGGAGGAATGAGCAGTTCTTC
many TRBJ2-1 TRBV5-1 . CASRGSGNSYNEQFF TGCGCCAGCAGAGGATCAGGTAACTCCTACAATGAGCAGTTCTTC
many TRBJ2-3 TRBV12-3/TRBV12-4 TRBD2 CASSLGLAVHTDTQYF TGTGCCAGCAGTTTGGGACTAGCTGTCCACACAGATACGCAGTATTTT
many TRBJ1-1 TRBV3-1 . CASSQELVYF TGTGCCAGCAGCCAAGAACTTGTGTACTTT
many TRBJ1-2 TRBV29-1 TRBD1 CSVEVLTGMRVTF TGCAGCGTTGAAGTTCTGACAGGGATGAGGGTCACCTTC
few TRBJ2-7 TRBV28 TRBD1 CASSRTGGLSYEQYF TGTGCCAGCAGTCGGACAGGAGGCCTCTCCTACGAGCAGTACTTC